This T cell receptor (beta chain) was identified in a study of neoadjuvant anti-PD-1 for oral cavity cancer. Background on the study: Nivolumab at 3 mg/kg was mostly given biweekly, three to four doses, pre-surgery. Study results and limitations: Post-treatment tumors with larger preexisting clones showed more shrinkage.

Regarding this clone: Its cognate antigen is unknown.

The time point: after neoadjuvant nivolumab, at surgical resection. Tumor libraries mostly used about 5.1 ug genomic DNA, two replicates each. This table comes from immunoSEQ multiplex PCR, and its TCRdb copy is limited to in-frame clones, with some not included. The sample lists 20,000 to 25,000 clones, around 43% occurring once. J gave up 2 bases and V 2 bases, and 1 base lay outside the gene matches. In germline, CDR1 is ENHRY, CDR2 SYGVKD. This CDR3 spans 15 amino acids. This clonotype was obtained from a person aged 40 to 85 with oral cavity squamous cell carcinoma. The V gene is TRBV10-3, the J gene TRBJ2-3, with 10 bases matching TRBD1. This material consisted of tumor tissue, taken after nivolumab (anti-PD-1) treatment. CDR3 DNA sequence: TGTGCCATCAGTGAGGGGACAGGGGACACAGATACGCAGTATTTT. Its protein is CAISEGTGDTDTQYF.